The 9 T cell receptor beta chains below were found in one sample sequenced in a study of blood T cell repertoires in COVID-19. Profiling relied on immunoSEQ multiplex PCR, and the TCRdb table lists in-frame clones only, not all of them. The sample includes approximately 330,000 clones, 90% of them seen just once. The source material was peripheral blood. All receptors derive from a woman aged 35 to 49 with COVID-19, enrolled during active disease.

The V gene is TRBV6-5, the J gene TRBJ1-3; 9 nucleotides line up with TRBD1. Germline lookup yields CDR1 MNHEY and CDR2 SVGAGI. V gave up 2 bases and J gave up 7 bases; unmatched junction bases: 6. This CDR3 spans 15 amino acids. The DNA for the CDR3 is TGTGCCAGCAGTTACCTGGACAGGGGCGCGAACACCATATATTTT. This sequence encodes CASSYLDRGANTIYF.

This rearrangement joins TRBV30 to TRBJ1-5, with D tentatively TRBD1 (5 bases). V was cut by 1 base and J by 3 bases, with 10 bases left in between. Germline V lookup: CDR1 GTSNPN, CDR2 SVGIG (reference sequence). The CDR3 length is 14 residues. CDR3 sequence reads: CAWSDRQFNQPQHF. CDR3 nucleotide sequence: TGTGCCTGGAGTGACAGACAGTTCAATCAGCCCCAGCATTTT.

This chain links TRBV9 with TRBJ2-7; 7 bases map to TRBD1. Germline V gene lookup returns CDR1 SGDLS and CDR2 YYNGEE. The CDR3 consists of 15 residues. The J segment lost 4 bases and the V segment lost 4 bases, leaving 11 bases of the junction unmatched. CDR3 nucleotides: TGTGCCAGCAGCCTTCTCGGGACAGACTATTACGAGCAGTACTTC. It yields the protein CASSLLGTDYYEQYF.

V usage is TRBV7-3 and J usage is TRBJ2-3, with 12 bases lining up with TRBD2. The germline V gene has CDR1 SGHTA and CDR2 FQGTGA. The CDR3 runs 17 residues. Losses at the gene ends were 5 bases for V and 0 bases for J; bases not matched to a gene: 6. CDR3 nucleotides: TGTGCCAGCAGCCTGGGGACTAGCGGGCGGAGCACAGATACGCAGTATTTT. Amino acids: CASSLGTSGRSTDTQYF.

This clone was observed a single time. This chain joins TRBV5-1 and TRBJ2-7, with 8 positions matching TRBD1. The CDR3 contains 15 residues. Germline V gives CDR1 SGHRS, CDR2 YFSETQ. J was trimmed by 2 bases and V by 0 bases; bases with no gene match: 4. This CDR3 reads CASSLAGQGTYEQYF. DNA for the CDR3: TGCGCCAGCAGCTTGGCTGGACAGGGTACCTACGAGCAGTACTTC. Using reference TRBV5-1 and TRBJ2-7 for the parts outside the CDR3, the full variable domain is KAGVTQTPRYLIKTRGQQVTLSCSPISGHRSVSWYQQTPGQGLQFLFEYFSETQRNKGNFPGRFSGRQFSNSRSEMNVSTLELGDSALYLCASSLAGQGTYEQYFGPGTRLTVT.

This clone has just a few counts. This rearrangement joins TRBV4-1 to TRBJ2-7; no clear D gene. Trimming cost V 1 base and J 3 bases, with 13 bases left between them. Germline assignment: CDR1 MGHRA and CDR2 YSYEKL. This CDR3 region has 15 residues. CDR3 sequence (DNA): TGCGCCAGCAGCCAAGGGGCCGTTACCTTCTACGAGCAGTACTTC. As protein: CASSQGAVTFYEQYF.

The CDR3 DNA sequence: TGCGCCAGCAGCTTGGGGACGGGGGGTGTATTGAACACTGAAGCTTTCTTT. As protein: CASSLGTGGVLNTEAFF. The chain recombines TRBV5-1 with TRBJ1-1, with D perhaps matching TRBD1 (5 bases). The germline V gene has CDR1 SGHRS and CDR2 YFSETQ. Trimming left V 0 bases short and J 0 bases short, with 15 bases between. CDR3 size: 17 residues.

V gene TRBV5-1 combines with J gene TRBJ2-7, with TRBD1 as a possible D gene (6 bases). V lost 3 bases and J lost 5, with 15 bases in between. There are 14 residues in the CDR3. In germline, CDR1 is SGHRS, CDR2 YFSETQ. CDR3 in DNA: TGCGCCAGCAGCTCTACCGGGACACCGAACGAGCAGTACTTC. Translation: CASSSTGTPNEQYF.

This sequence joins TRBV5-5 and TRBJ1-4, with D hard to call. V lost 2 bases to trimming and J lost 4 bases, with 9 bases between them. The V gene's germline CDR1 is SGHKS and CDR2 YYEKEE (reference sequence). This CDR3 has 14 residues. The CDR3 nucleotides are TGTGCCAGCAGCTTCCGAACAGATAATGAAAAACTGTTTTTT. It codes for CASSFRTDNEKLFF.